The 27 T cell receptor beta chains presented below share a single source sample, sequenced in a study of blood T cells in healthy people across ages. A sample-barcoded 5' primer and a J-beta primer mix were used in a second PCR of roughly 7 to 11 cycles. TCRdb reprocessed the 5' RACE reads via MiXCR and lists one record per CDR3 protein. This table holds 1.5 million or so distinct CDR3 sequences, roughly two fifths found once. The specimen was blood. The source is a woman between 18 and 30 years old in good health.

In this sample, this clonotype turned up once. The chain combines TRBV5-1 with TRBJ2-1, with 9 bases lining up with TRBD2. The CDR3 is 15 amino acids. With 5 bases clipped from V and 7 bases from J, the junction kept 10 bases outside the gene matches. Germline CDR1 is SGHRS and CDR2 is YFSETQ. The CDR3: CASSWASGTWNEQFF. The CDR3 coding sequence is TGCGCCAGCAGTTGGGCTAGCGGGACTTGGAATGAGCAGTTCTTC.

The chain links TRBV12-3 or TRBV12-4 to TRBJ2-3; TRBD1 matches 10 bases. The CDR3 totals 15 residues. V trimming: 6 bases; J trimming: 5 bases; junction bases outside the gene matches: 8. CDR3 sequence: CASRGGQGNLDTQYF. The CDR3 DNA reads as TGTGCCAGCAGAGGGGGACAGGGGAATTTAGATACGCAGTATTTT.

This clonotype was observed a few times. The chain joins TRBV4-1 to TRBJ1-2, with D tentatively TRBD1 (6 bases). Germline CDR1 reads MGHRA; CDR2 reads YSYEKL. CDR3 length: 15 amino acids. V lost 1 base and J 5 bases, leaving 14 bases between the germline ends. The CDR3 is CASSQVGQGLYGYTF. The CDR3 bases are TGCGCCAGCAGCCAAGTTGGTCAGGGGCTTTATGGCTACACCTTC.

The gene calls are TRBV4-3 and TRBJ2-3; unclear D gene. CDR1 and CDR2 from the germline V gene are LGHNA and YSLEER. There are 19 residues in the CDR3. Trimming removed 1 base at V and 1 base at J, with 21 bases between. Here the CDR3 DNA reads TGCGCCAGCAGCCAAGTGACGGCAGGTGTCGTTCTGGGCACAGATACGCAGTATTTT. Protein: CASSQVTAGVVLGTDTQYF.

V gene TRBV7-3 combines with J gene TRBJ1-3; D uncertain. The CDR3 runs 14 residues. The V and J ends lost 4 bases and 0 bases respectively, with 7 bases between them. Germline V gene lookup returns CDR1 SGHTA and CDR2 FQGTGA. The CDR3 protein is CASSSGDSGNTIYF. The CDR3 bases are TGTGCCAGCAGCTCCGGGGACTCTGGAAACACCATATATTTT.

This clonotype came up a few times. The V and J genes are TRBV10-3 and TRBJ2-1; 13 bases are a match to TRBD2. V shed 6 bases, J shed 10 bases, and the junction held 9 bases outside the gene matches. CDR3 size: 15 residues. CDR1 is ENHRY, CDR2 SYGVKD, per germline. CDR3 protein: CAISGTSGGVGEQFF. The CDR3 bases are TGTGCCATCAGCGGAACTAGCGGGGGGGTAGGCGAGCAGTTCTTC.

Here the CDR3 DNA reads TGTGCCATCAGTGAGTCTGGGATTGGAGCTTTCTTT. Protein product: CAISESGIGAFF. The chain carries TRBV10-3 and TRBJ1-1; D ambiguous. Germline-derived CDR1 and CDR2 are ENHRY and SYGVKD. The CDR3 extends over 12 amino acids. V gave up 0 bases and J gave up 10 bases, with 9 bases separating them.

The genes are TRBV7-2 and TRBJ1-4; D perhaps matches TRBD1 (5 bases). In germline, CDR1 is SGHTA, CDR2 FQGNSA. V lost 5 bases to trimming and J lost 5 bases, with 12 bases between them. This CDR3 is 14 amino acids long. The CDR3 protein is CASSLKGVNEKLFF. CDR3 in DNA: TGTGCCAGCAGCCTTAAAGGGGTCAATGAAAAACTGTTTTTT.

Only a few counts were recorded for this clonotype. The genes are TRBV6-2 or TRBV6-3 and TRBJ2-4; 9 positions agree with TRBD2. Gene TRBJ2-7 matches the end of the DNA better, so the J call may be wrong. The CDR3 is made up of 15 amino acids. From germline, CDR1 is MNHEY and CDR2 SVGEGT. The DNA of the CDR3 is TGTGCCAGCAACGATCTTAGCGGGGGAGCCTACGAGCAGTACTTC. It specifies CASNDLSGGAYEQYF.

The chain's CDR3 is CASSKTRQSPTGELFF. DNA of the CDR3: TGTGCCAGCAGCAAAACCAGACAGTCTCCCACCGGGGAGCTGTTTTTT. The chain employs TRBV21-1 and TRBJ2-2; whether TRBD1, the table's D call, matches the DNA was not checked. TRBV21-1 is marked as a pseudogene. This CDR3 is 16 amino acids long.

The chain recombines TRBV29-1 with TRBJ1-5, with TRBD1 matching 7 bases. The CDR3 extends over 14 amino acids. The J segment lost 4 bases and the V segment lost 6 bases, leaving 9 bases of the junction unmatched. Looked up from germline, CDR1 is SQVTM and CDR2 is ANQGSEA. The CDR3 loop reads CSVSKTGPNQPQHF. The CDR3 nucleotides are TGCAGCGTGTCCAAGACAGGGCCTAATCAGCCCCAGCATTTT.

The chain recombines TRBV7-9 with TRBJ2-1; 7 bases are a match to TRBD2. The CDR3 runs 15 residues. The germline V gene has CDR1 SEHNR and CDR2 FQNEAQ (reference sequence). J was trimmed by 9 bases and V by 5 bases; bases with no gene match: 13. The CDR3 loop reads CASSKKGGTGSEQFF. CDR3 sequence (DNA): TGTGCCAGCAGCAAAAAGGGAGGGACTGGGTCTGAGCAGTTCTTC.

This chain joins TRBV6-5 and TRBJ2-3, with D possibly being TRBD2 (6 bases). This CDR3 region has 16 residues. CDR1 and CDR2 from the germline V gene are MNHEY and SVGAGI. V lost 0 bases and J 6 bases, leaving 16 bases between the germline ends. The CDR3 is CASSYSNGGVGDTQYF. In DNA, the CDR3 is TGTGCCAGCAGTTACTCGAATGGCGGGGTTGGTGATACGCAGTATTTT.

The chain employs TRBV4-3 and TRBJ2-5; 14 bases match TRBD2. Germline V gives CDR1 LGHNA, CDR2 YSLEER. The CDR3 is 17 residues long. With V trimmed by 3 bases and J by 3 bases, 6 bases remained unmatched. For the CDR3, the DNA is TGCGCCAGCAGCCACCGACTAGCGGGGGGGCTAAAAGAGACCCAGTACTTC. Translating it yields CASSHRLAGGLKETQYF.

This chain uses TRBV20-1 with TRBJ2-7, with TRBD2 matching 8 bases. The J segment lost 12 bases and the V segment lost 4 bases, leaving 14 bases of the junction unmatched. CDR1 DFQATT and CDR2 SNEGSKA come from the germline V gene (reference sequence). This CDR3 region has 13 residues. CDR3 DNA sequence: TGCAGTGCTAAGCGGGGGCCAAAAACCCTGCCGTACTTC. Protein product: CSAKRGPKTLPYF.

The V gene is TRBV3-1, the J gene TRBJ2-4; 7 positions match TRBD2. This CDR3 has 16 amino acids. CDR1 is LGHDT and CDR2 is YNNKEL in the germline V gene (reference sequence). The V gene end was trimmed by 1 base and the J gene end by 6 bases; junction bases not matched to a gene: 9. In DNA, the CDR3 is TGTGCCAGCAGCCAAGGACCCGGACTAGACGGAAACATTCAGTACTTC. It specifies CASSQGPGLDGNIQYF.

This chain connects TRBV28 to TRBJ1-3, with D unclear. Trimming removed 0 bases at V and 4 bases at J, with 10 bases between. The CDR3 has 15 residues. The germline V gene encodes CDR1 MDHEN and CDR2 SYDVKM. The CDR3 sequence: CASSLWVGFGNTIYF. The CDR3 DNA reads TGTGCCAGCAGTTTATGGGTGGGGTTCGGAAACACCATATATTTT.

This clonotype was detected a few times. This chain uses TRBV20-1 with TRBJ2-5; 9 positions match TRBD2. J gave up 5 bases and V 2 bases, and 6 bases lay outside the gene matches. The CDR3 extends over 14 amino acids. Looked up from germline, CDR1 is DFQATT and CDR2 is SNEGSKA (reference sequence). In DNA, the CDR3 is TGCAGTGCTAGATTGCGGGAGGGCCTGGAGACCCAGTACTTC. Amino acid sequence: CSARLREGLETQYF.

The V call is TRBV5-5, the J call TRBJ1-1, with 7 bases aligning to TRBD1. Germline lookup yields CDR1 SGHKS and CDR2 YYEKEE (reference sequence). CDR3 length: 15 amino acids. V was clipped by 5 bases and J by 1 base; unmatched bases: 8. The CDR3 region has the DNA TGTGCCAGCAGTTCCCGGACAGGAGGGAACACTGAAGCTTTCTTT. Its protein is CASSSRTGGNTEAFF.

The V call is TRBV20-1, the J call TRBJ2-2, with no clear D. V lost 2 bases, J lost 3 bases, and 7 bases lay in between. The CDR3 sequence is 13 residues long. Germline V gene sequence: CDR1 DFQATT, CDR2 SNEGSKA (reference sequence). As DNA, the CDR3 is TGCAGTGCTAGACCCTGGGACACCGGGGAGCTGTTTTTT. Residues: CSARPWDTGELFF.

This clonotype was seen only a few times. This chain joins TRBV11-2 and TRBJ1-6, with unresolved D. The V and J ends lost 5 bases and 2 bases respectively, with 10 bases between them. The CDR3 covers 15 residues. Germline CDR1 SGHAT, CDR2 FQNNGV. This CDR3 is CASSAGRTYNSPLHF. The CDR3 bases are TGTGCCAGCAGCGCAGGACGGACCTATAATTCACCCCTCCACTTT.

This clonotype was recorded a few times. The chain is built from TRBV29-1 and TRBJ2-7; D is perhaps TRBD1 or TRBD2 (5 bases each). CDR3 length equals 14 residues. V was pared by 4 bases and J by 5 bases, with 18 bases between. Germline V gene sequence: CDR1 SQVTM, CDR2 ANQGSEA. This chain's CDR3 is CSVAHGAFPHEQYF. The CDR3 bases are TGCAGCGTTGCCCACGGGGCCTTCCCCCACGAGCAGTACTTC.

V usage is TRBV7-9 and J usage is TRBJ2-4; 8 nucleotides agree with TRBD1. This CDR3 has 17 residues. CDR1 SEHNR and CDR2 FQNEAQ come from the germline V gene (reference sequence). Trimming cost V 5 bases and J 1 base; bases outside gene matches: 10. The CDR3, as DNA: TGTGCCAGCAGCCCTAGGACAGGGAGAGACGCCAAAAACATTCAGTACTTC. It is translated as CASSPRTGRDAKNIQYF.

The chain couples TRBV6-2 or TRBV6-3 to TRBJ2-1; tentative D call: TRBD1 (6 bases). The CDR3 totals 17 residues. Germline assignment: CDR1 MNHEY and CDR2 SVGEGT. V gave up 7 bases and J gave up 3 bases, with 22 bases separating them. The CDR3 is CASKLSPSQGYYNEQFF. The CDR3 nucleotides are TGTGCCAGCAAGTTAAGTCCCTCACAGGGTTACTACAATGAGCAGTTCTTC.

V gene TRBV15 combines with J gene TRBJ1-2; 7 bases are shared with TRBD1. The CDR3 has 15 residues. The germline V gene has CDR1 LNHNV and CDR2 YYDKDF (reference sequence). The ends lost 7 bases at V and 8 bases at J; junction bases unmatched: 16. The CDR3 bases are TGTGCCACCACACTTTCTCCGGGACAGATCTGGGGCTACACCTTC. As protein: CATTLSPGQIWGYTF.

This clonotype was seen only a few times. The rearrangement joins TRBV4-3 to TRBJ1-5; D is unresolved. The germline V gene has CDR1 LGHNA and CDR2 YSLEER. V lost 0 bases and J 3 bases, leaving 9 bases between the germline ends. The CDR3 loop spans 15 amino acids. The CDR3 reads CASSQDWQANQPQHF. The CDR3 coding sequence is TGCGCCAGCAGCCAAGATTGGCAGGCCAATCAGCCCCAGCATTTT.

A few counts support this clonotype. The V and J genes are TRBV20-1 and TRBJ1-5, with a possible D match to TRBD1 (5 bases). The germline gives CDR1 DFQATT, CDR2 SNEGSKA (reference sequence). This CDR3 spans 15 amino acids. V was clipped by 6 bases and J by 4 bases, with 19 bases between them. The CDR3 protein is CSAKIPGRTNQPQHF. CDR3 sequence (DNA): TGCAGTGCCAAGATACCGGGACGGACTAATCAGCCCCAGCATTTT.